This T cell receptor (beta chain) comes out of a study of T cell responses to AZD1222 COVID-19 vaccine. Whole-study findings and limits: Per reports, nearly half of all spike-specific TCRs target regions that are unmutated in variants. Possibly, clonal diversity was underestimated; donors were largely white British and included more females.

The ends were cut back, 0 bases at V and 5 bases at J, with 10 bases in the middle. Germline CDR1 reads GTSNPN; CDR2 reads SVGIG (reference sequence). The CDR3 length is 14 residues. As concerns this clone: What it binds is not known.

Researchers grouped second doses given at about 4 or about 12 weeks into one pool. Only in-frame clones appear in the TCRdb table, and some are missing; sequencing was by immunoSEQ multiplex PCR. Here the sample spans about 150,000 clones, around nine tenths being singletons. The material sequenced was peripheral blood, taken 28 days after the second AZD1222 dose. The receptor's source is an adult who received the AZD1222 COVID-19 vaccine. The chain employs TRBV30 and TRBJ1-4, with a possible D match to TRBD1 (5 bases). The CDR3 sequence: CAWSVWQGNEKLFF. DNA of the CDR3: TGTGCCTGGAGTGTTTGGCAGGGAAATGAAAAACTGTTTTTT.